These 27 T cell receptor beta chains share one sample of origin, sequenced in a study of T-cell reconstitution after alpha-beta-depleted transplantation in children. Researchers prepared the TCRbeta library using unique molecular identifiers, the study reports. One entry per CDR3 protein, called by TCRdb with MiXCR from the PCR reads. The sample records around 250,000 distinct CDR3 sequences, more than 20% being singletons. The sequences come from PBMCs, collected before TCRalphabeta/CD19-depleted stem cell transplant. Receptors were obtained from a girl aged 2-10 years with Fanconi anemia, due to receive a stem cell transplant.

The chain joins TRBV5-1 to TRBJ2-5, with D unclear. The CDR3 has 16 residues. CDR1 and CDR2 from the germline V gene are SGHRS and YFSETQ. Trimming cost V 0 bases and J 2 bases, with 14 bases left between them. The CDR3 spells CASSLVPVVQQETQYF. CDR3 nucleotides: TGCGCCAGCAGCTTGGTTCCGGTGGTCCAACAAGAGACCCAGTACTTC. The full variable domain, with the rest looked up from reference TRBV5-1 and TRBJ2-5, is KAGVTQTPRYLIKTRGQQVTLSCSPISGHRSVSWYQQTPGQGLQFLFEYFSETQRNKGNFPGRFSGRQFSNSRSEMNVSTLELGDSALYLCASSLVPVVQQETQYFGPGTRLLVL.

This clonotype was picked up a small number of times. The chain uses TRBV4-2 and TRBJ1-5; D gene unclear. The CDR3 extends over 18 amino acids. V lost 0 bases to trimming and J lost 0 bases, with 15 bases between them. Per germline, CDR1 LGHNA and CDR2 YNFKEQ. The CDR3 region is CASSQDQGQAYSNQPQHF. The CDR3 DNA sequence: TGTGCCAGCAGCCAAGATCAAGGGCAGGCATATAGCAATCAGCCCCAGCATTTT.

The chain carries TRBV5-1 and TRBJ1-1; unclear D gene. V dropped 6 bases and J dropped 3 bases, with 9 bases sitting between them. The CDR3 is made up of 12 amino acids. CDR1 is SGHRS, CDR2 YFSETQ, per germline. CDR3 sequence reads: CASTSDDTEAFF. CDR3 nucleotides: TGCGCCAGCACCTCTGATGACACTGAAGCTTTCTTT.

This clonotype was picked up many times. The rearrangement uses TRBV12-3 or TRBV12-4 and TRBJ2-7, with D possibly being TRBD1 (5 bases). CDR3 length equals 14 residues. Trimming cost V 2 bases and J 3 bases, with 11 bases left between them. CDR3 amino acids: CASSLRQGYYEQYF. CDR3 DNA sequence: TGTGCCAGCAGTTTACGGCAGGGATACTACGAGCAGTACTTC.

The chain uses TRBV29-1 and TRBJ1-1, with D unresolved. In germline, CDR1 is SQVTM, CDR2 ANQGSEA. The CDR3 has 12 amino acids. V lost 3 bases and J lost 2, with 7 bases in between. CDR3 protein: CSVDPRNTEAFF. As DNA, the CDR3 is TGCAGCGTTGATCCCCGCAACACTGAAGCTTTCTTT.

The genes are TRBV20-1 and TRBJ2-5; TRBD1 might be the D (5 bases). Trimming removed 5 bases at V and 2 bases at J, with 9 bases between. CDR3 length equals 12 residues. Germline values: CDR1 DFQATT, CDR2 SNEGSKA (reference sequence). CDR3 protein: CSAPAGQETQYF. CDR3 DNA: TGCAGTGCTCCGGCAGGGCAAGAGACCCAGTACTTC.

A single count supports this clonotype. The chain combines TRBV2 with TRBJ2-5; D is undetermined. This CDR3 region has 15 residues. Germline lookup yields CDR1 SNHLY and CDR2 FYNNEI. Trimming pared 0 bases from V and 1 base from J, leaving 9 bases between. CDR3 DNA sequence: TGTGCCAGCAGTGAAGCGTATACCGGCCAAGAGACCCAGTACTTC. Residues: CASSEAYTGQETQYF.

The chain employs TRBV6-1 and TRBJ2-5; 7 nucleotides agree with TRBD1. Trimming took 4 bases from V and 1 from J; bases not matched to a gene: 6. Germline assignment: CDR1 MNHNS and CDR2 SASEGT. This CDR3 spans 15 amino acids. The CDR3 coding sequence is TGTGCCAGCAGTGGAGGGGGACAGTTCCAAGAGACCCAGTACTTC. Translating gives CASSGGGQFQETQYF.

This clonotype has at least ten counts. The rearrangement links TRBV15 to TRBJ1-3; D gene ambiguous. The germline gives CDR1 LNHNV, CDR2 YYDKDF (reference sequence). The CDR3 totals 14 residues. The V end lost 0 bases, the J end lost 4 bases, and 7 bases lay between the germline ends. The CDR3 region is CATSRDWQGNTIYF. Written as DNA, the CDR3 is TGTGCCACCAGCAGAGATTGGCAGGGAAACACCATATATTTT. The variable domain in full, with the rest retrieved from reference TRBV15 and TRBJ1-3, is DAMVIQNPRYQVTQFGKPVTLSCSQTLNHNVMYWYQQKSSQAPKLLFHYYDKDFNNEADTPDNFQSRRPNTSFCFLDIRSPGLGDTAMYLCATSRDWQGNTIYFGEGSWLTVV.

The genes are TRBV20-1 and TRBJ1-1; no clear D. Germline CDR1 is DFQATT and CDR2 is SNEGSKA (reference sequence). Trimming removed 8 bases from V and 4 bases from J, with 11 bases in between. The CDR3 contains 11 residues. Here the CDR3 reads CSWESGTEAFF. CDR3 nucleotide sequence: TGCAGTTGGGAAAGTGGCACTGAAGCTTTCTTT.

This clonotype was seen a few times. The chain uses TRBV5-5 and TRBJ2-1; D ambiguous. Germline CDR1 reads SGHKS; CDR2 reads YYEKEE (reference sequence). V lost 0 bases and J lost 4, with 14 bases in between. This CDR3 comprises 16 residues. The CDR3 spells CASSLVALDIYNEQFF. The CDR3 DNA follows: TGTGCCAGCAGCTTGGTGGCGCTCGACATATACAATGAGCAGTTCTTC. The complete variable domain, with remaining parts taken from reference TRBV5-5 and TRBJ2-1, reads DAGVTQSPTHLIKTRGQQVTLRCSPISGHKSVSWYQQVLGQGPQFIFQYYEKEERGRGNFPDRFSARQFPNYSSELNVNALLLGDSALYLCASSLVALDIYNEQFFGPGTRLTVL.

The table lists this clonotype with a few counts. The chain recombines TRBV10-3 with TRBJ2-1; 10 bases agree with TRBD2. CDR3 length equals 14 residues. Germline trimming cut 5 bases from V and 9 bases from J; bases unmatched to any gene: 7. From germline, CDR1 is ENHRY and CDR2 SYGVKD. The CDR3 loop is CAISSGGDSGEQFF. The CDR3 DNA reads TGTGCCATCAGTAGCGGGGGGGATAGCGGTGAGCAGTTCTTC.

The sample holds many counts of this clonotype. V usage is TRBV24-1 and J usage is TRBJ2-2, with D unresolved. This CDR3 has 14 residues. Germline CDR1 KGHDR, CDR2 SFDVKD. V shed 12 bases and J shed 7 bases, with 20 bases lying between them. CDR3: CALPTHWVDGELFF. CDR3 nucleotide sequence: TGTGCCTTACCCACGCATTGGGTCGACGGGGAGCTGTTTTTT.

The rearrangement links TRBV5-1 to TRBJ1-2; no definite D call. Germline assignment: CDR1 SGHRS and CDR2 YFSETQ. Between the trimmed V and J ends, which lost 5 bases and 5 bases, there was a span of 10 bases. This CDR3 contains 12 residues. CDR3 amino acids: CASRPVGYGYTF. The CDR3 DNA reads TGCGCCAGCAGACCCGTGGGGTATGGCTACACCTTC.

The sample holds one count of this clonotype. The gene calls are TRBV18 and TRBJ2-7; TRBD1 agrees at 9 bases. The CDR3 consists of 15 residues. CDR1 and CDR2 (germline): KGHSH, LQKENI. J lost 5 bases, V lost 0 bases, and 5 bases had no gene match. The CDR3 sequence is CASSPPLQGANEQYF. As DNA, the CDR3 is TGTGCCAGCTCACCACCTTTACAGGGGGCAAACGAGCAGTACTTC.

The table lists this clonotype with a few counts. The V and J genes are TRBV29-1 and TRBJ2-5; TRBD1 agrees at 7 bases. CDR1 SQVTM and CDR2 ANQGSEA come from the germline V gene. This CDR3 is 17 amino acids long. The ends lost 1 base at V and 2 bases at J; junction bases unmatched: 13. The CDR3 reads CSVEGSATVRGQETQYF. Here the CDR3 DNA reads TGCAGCGTTGAAGGTTCCGCGACAGTCAGGGGGCAAGAGACCCAGTACTTC.

This sequence joins TRBV6-1 and TRBJ1-1; perhaps TRBD1 as D (5 bases). The germline gives CDR1 MNHNS, CDR2 SASEGT. V was trimmed by 5 bases and J by 0 bases, leaving 10 bases between them. The CDR3 extends over 14 amino acids. The CDR3 sequence: CASSMETVNTEAFF. Here the CDR3 DNA reads TGTGCCAGCAGTATGGAGACAGTGAACACTGAAGCTTTCTTT.

This clonotype has a count of ten or more. The genes are TRBV27 and TRBJ1-4; 11 bases are a match to TRBD1. V lost 5 bases to trimming and J lost 8 bases; unmatched junction nucleotides: 4. The germline CDR1 and CDR2 sequences are MNHEY and SMNVEV (reference sequence). CDR3 size: 14 residues. This CDR3 reads CASSLGQGDEKLFF. The DNA of the CDR3 is TGTGCCAGCAGTCTGGGACAGGGGGACGAAAAACTGTTTTTT. Combining the CDR3 with reference TRBV27 and TRBJ1-4 gives the whole variable domain EAQVTQNPRYLITVTGKKLTVTCSQNMNHEYMSWYRQDPGLGLRQIYYSMNVEVTDKGDVPEGYKVSRKEKRNFPLILESPSPNQTSLYFCASSLGQGDEKLFFGSGTQLSVL.

This clonotype was observed at least ten times. The rearrangement uses TRBV5-1 and TRBJ2-1; D gene uncertain. V dropped 4 bases and J dropped 8 bases, with 10 bases sitting between them. CDR1 SGHRS and CDR2 YFSETQ come from the germline V gene. The CDR3 spans 12 residues. The chain's CDR3 is CASSGHSDEQFF. The CDR3 nucleotides are TGCGCCAGCAGCGGTCATAGTGATGAGCAGTTCTTC.

V usage is TRBV4-2 and J usage is TRBJ2-1; maybe TRBD1 (6 bases). V lost 3 bases, J lost 0 bases, and 12 bases lay in between. CDR3 size: 16 residues. Per the germline V gene, CDR1 is LGHNA and CDR2 is YNFKEQ. The CDR3 protein is CASSQATGSSYNEQFF. The DNA of the CDR3 is TGTGCCAGCAGCCAGGCGACAGGCAGCTCCTACAATGAGCAGTTCTTC.

This clonotype occurred many times. This chain links TRBV12-3 or TRBV12-4 with TRBJ2-4, with D maybe TRBD2 (6 bases). This CDR3 has 13 residues. V was shortened by 3 bases and J by 7 bases, with 10 bases between the two germline ends. The CDR3 coding sequence is TGTGCCAGCAGTTTTAGTGGGAGGAACATTCAGTACTTC. As protein: CASSFSGRNIQYF.

This clonotype was observed a few times. V gene TRBV7-3 combines with J gene TRBJ2-3, with 8 bases fitting TRBD2. Germline V CDR1 and CDR2: SGHTA, FQGTGA. There are 15 residues in the CDR3. Trimming at V came to 2 bases and at J to 5 bases, leaving 6 bases not matched to a gene. CDR3 nucleotide sequence: TGTGCCAGCAGCTTACTCGGGAGGGCCCTAGATACGCAGTATTTT. Residues: CASSLLGRALDTQYF.

This clonotype was recorded at least ten times. This sequence joins TRBV2 and TRBJ1-2; D gene uncertain. V was trimmed by 5 bases and J by 3 bases, leaving 10 bases between them. The CDR3 totals 13 residues. Germline-derived CDR1 and CDR2 are SNHLY and FYNNEI. DNA of the CDR3: TGTGCCAGCAGTTTTGGGAACTACTATGGCTACACCTTC. Its translation: CASSFGNYYGYTF.

This clonotype appeared many times. The chain has TRBV20-1 and TRBJ1-2; the D gene is possibly TRBD1 (5 bases). Germline V gene data show CDR1 as DFQATT and CDR2 as SNEGSKA (reference sequence). V was pared by 6 bases and J by 2 bases, with 10 bases between. CDR3 length equals 12 residues. CDR3 in DNA: TGCAGTGCCGCAGAGGGGAACTATGGCTACACCTTC. It encodes CSAAEGNYGYTF.

This clonotype was detected many times. V and J are TRBV15 and TRBJ2-3; no definite D call. The germline V and J ends were trimmed by 0 bases and 6 bases, with 7 bases remaining between them. Per the germline V gene, CDR1 is LNHNV and CDR2 is YYDKDF (reference sequence). CDR3 length: 13 amino acids. For the CDR3, the DNA is TGTGCCACCAGCAGAGACCCCCGGGATACGCAGTATTTT. Protein product: CATSRDPRDTQYF.

The chain combines TRBV20-1 with TRBJ2-3, with 10 positions matching TRBD2. This CDR3 is built from 17 residues. J was trimmed by 0 bases and V by 3 bases; bases with no gene match: 9. CDR1 and CDR2 from the germline V gene are DFQATT and SNEGSKA (reference sequence). This CDR3 reads CSARSLAGVGSTDTQYF. The CDR3 nucleotides read TGCAGTGCTAGGAGTCTAGCGGGGGTTGGCAGCACAGATACGCAGTATTTT.

This clonotype has just a few counts. This sequence joins TRBV5-1 and TRBJ2-3; 7 bases align to TRBD2. J gave up 2 bases and V 0 bases, and 9 bases lay outside the gene matches. The germline V gene encodes CDR1 SGHRS and CDR2 YFSETQ. This CDR3 is 17 amino acids long. The CDR3 sequence: CASSLELAALYTDTQYF. As DNA, the CDR3 is TGCGCCAGCAGCTTGGAGCTAGCGGCCCTCTACACAGATACGCAGTATTTT.